This T cell receptor (beta chain) was retrieved from a study of siplizumab effects on memory and regulatory T cells. Trimming took off 3 bases at V and 1 base at J, with 6 bases between the two ends. The CDR3 is 13 amino acids. CDR1 and CDR2 from the germline V gene are MDHEN and SYDVKM. Clones were read by immunoSEQ multiplex PCR, and TCRdb kept only the in-frame ones, dropping some. Counted here are approximately 92,000 clones, about 95% occurring once; the ten biggest clones make up about 1.5%. Source material: non-Treg CD4+ T cells sorted from blood. This receptor was taken from a human donor in good health. The V call is TRBV28, the J call TRBJ1-2, with D hard to call. The CDR3 reads CASSFSVNYGYTF. In nucleotides, the CDR3 is TGTGCCAGCAGTTTCAGCGTTAACTATGGCTACACCTTC.